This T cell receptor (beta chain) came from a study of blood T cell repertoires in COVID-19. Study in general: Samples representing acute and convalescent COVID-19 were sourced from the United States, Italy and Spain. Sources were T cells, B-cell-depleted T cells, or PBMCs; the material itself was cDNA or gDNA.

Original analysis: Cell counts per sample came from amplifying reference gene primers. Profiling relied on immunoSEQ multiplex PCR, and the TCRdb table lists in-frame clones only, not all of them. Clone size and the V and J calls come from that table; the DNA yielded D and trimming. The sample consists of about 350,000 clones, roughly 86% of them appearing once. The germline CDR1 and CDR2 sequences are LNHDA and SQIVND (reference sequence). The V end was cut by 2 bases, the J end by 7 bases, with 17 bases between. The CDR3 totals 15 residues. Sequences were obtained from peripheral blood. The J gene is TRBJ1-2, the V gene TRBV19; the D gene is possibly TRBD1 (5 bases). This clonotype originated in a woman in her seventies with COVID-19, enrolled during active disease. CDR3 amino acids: CASSITRVGMPGYTF. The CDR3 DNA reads TGTGCCAGTAGTATAACCAGGGTGGGTATGCCTGGCTACACCTTC. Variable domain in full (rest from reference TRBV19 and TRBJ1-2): DGGITQSPKYLFRKEGQNVTLSCEQNLNHDAMYWYRQDPGQGLRLIYYSQIVNDFQKGDIAEGYSVSREKKESFPLTVTSAQKNPTAFYLCASSITRVGMPGYTFGSGTRLTVV.